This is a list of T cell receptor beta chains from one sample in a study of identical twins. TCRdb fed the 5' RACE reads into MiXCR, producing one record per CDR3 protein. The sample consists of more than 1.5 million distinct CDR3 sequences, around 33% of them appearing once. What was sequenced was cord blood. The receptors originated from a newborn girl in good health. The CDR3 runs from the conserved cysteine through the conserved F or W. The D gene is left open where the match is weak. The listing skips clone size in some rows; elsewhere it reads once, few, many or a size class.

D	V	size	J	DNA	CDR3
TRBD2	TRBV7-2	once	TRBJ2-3	TGTGCCAGCAGCTTACGTGGCGGGAGGGCCGTGGTGACCACAGATACGCAGTATTTT	CASSLRGGRAVVTTDTQYF
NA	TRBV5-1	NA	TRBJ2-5	TGCGCCAGCATTAATCAGGGGCGGTACTTC	CASINQGRYF
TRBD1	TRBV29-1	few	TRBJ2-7	TGCAGCTGTCGTGGCCAGGGGGCAACTTACAATGAGCAGTACTTC	CSCRGQGATYNEQYF
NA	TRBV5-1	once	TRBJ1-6	TGCGCCAGCAAGCTGATGAGTGGGGGGTTTAATAATTCACCCCTCCACTTT	CASKLMSGGFNNSPLHF
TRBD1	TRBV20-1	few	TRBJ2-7	TGCAGTGCTAGGAACCCGGGACAGGACTACGAGCAGTACTTC	CSARNPGQDYEQYF
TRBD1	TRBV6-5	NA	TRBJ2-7	TGTGCCAGCAGTCACGGACAGGGATACGGGCAGTACTTC	CASSHGQGYGQYF
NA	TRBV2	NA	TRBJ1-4	TGTGCCAGCAGTTCTGTTCGGGTTGGCTATGTGGAAAAACTGTTTTTT	CASSSVRVGYVEKLFF
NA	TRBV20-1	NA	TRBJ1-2	TGCAGTGCTAGAGGGAGGGAGGACTATGGCTACACCTTC	CSARGREDYGYTF
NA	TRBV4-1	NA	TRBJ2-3	TGCGCCAGCAGCCAAGCGAAGCGGCTTAGCACAGATACGCAGTATTTT	CASSQAKRLSTDTQYF
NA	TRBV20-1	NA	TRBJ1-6	TGCAGTGCTAGTCAGAGGAGCTCCTATAATTCACCCCTCCACTTT	CSASQRSSYNSPLHF
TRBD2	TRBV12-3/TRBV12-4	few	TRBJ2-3	TGTGCCAGCACTGACCTACTAGCGGGAGCGAAAGATACGCAGTATTTT	CASTDLLAGAKDTQYF
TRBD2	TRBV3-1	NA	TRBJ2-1	TGTGCCAGCAGCCAAGGACTAGCGACCTCCTACGAACAGTTCTTC	CASSQGLATSYEQFF
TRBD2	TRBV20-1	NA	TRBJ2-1	TGCAGTGCTAGCTCGGGACTAGCGGGGGGGCCTCGGTTCTCCTACAATGAGCAGTTATTC	CSASSGLAGGPRFSYNEQLF
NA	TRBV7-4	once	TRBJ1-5	TGTGCCGTACATCTGGGGGCCTTCAATCAGCCCCAGCATTTT	CAVHLGAFNQPQHF
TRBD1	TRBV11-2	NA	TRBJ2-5	TGTGCCAGCACCCGGGGACAGCCTCAAGAGACCCAGTACTTC	CASTRGQPQETQYF
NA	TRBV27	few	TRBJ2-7	TGTGCCAGCAGTTTTGAGGGGTCTAGGGAGCAGTACTTC	CASSFEGSREQYF
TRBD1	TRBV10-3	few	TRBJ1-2	TGTGCCATCACCCGACAGGGCTATGGCTACACCTTC	CAITRQGYGYTF
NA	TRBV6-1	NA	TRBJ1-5	TGTGCCAGCAGTGAACTTTGGACACCTAATCAGCCCCAGCATTTT	CASSELWTPNQPQHF
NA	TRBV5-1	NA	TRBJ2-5	TGCGCCAGCAGCTTGTCCGGTTACAAGCAGTACTTC	CASSLSGYKQYF
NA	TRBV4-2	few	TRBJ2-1	TGTGCCAGCAGCCAATTAACCAGCGGGTTAACATGGAGCTCCTACAATGAGCAGTTCTTC	CASSQLTSGLTWSSYNEQFF
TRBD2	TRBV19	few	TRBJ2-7	TGTGCCAGTAGTATTTACCTAGCGGGATCCTACGAGCAGTACTTC	CASSIYLAGSYEQYF
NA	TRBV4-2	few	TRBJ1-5	TGTGCCAGCAGCCAAGATCGGGGTATTCAGCCCCAGCATTTT	CASSQDRGIQPQHF
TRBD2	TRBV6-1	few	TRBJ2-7	TGTGCCAGCAAGCCTAGCGGGCGACTTTACGAGCAGTACTTC	CASKPSGRLYEQYF
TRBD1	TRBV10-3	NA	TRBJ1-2	TGTGCCACGGGACAGGCCAACTATGGCTACACCTTC	CATGQANYGYTF
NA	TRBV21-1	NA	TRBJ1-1	TGTCTCCTACTCGGGAACACTGAAGCTTTCTTT	CLLLGNTEAFF
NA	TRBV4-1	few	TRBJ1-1	TGCGCCAGCAGCATTAGGACACGCACTGAAGCTTTCTTT	CASSIRTRTEAFF
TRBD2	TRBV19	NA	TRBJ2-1	TGTGCCAGTACCGTAGCGGGAGGGCCGGAAAATGAGCAGTTCTTC	CASTVAGGPENEQFF
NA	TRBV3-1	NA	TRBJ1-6	TGTGCCAGCAGCCAAGTGGGGGCCTATAATTCACCCCTCCACTTT	CASSQVGAYNSPLHF
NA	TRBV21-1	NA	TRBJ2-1	TGTGCCAGCAGCAGAGAGCTAGCGGGCTATGAGCAGTTCTTC	CASSRELAGYEQFF
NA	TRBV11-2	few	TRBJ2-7	TGTGCCAGCAGCTTTCAGGGGCTAGCCTACGAGCAGTACTTC	CASSFQGLAYEQYF
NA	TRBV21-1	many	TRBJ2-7	TGTGCCAGCAGCAAAGGAAGGGGTTCCTACGAGCAGTACTTC	CASSKGRGSYEQYF
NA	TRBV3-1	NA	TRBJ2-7	TGTGCCAGCAGTTCGGGACGGAAGTACGAGCAGTACTTC	CASSSGRKYEQYF
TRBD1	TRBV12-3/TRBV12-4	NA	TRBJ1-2	TGTGCCAGCAGACAGGGGGCGCTTGGCTACACCTTC	CASRQGALGYTF
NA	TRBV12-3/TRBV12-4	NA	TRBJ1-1	TGTGCCAGCAGTCTTAGGGACAACTTAATTGTGAACACTGAAGCTTTCTTT	CASSLRDNLIVNTEAFF
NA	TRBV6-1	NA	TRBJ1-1	TGTGCCAGCACCAAACAGGTGGGGGTTTACACTGAAGCTTTCTTT	CASTKQVGVYTEAFF
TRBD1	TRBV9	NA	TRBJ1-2	TGTGCCAGCAGCGTAAAGGGGACAGCGCCTTATAACTATGGCTACACCTTC	CASSVKGTAPYNYGYTF
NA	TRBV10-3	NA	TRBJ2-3	TGTGCCATCGGAACTTCACACACAGATACGCAGTATTTT	CAIGTSHTDTQYF
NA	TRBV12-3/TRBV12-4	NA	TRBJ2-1	TGTGGCAGCAGTTTTAACGAGCAGTTCTTC	CGSSFNEQFF
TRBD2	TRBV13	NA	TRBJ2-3	TGTGCCAGCAGCTTCCCAGCGGGGGAGGAAGATACGCAGTATTTT	CASSFPAGEEDTQYF
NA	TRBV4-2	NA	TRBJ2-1	TGTGCCAGCAGCCAAGGCTCCCAGAGCCTCGTTTATGGCAATGAGCGGTTCTTC	CASSQGSQSLVYGNERFF
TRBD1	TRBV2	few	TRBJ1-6	TGTGCCAGCAGTGAAGAAGCGACAGGGGTTTCACCCCTCCACTTT	CASSEEATGVSPLHF
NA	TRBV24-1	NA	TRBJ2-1	TGTGCCACCAGTAATAGGGGGTGGTCCTACAATGAGCAGTTCTTC	CATSNRGWSYNEQFF
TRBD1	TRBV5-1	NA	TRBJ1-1	TGCGCCAGCAGCTTCAAAGTGGGGCAGGGGGGCACTGAAGCTTTCTTT	CASSFKVGQGGTEAFF
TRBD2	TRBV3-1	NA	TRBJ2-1	TGTGCCAGCAGCCAGTTAGGGAGGGCGGGGAGCAATGAGCAGTTCTTC	CASSQLGRAGSNEQFF
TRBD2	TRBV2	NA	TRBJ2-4	TGTGCCAGCAGTGAAGCTACGATGACTAGCGGGAGAGCCAAAAACATTCAGGACTTC	CASSEATMTSGRAKNIQDF
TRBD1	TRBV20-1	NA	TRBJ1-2	TGCAGTGCTAGCCCGGGACAGGGGGTTGGCTACACCTTC	CSASPGQGVGYTF
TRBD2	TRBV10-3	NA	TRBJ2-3	TGTGCCATCAGGTGGCGGGAGGGTGGAGATACGCAGTATTTT	CAIRWREGGDTQYF
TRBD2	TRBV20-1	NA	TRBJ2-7	TGCAGTGCTAGTAGGCTAGCGGGCAACGAGCAGTACTTC	CSASRLAGNEQYF
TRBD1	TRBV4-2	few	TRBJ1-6	TGTGCCAGCAGCCGACGGACAGGGGTCTTGGATTCACCCCTCCACTTT	CASSRRTGVLDSPLHF
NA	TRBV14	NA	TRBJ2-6	TGTACCAGCGCCTCCCCCAGGACCGGGGCCAACGTCCTGACTTTC	CTSASPRTGANVLTF
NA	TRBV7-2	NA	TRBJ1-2	TGTGCCAGCAGCGTACGGGGTGGAAGAGACTATGGCTACACCTTC	CASSVRGGRDYGYTF
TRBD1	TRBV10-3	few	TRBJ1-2	TGTGCCATCAGTGACCCGGGACAGGGTGACTATGGCTACACCTTC	CAISDPGQGDYGYTF
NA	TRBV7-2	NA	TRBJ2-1	TGTGCCAGCGTTCTGATCAATGAGCAGTTCTTC	CASVLINEQFF
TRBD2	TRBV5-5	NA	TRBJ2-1	TGTGCCAGCAGCTTCGGACTAGCGGGGGCTCTGGTAAATGAGCAGTTCTTC	CASSFGLAGALVNEQFF
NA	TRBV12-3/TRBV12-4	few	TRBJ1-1	TGTGCCAGCAGGCCAGGGGTGACTGAAGCTTTCTTT	CASRPGVTEAFF
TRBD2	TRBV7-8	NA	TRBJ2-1	TGTGCCAGCAGCCCTAGAGTGGGGACTAGCGTTAACAATGAGCAGTTCTTC	CASSPRVGTSVNNEQFF
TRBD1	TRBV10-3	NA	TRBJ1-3	TGTGCCATCAGTGAAAGGGGGCTGAGTGGAAACACCATATATTTT	CAISERGLSGNTIYF